This TCR beta chain comes out of a study of shared clonotypes between healthy human individuals. Study as a whole: Each donor contributed plates that comprised three CD4 naive, three CD4 memory, two CD8 naive and one CD8 memory. Overall study findings and caveats: Depth was large, yet rarefaction showed that sorted-subset sequencing was incomplete. Limited genetic and exposure-history diversity came from having few donors.

V was shortened by 3 bases and J by 5 bases, with 13 bases between the two germline ends. The CDR3 contains 14 residues. Germline assignment: CDR1 MGHRA and CDR2 YSYEKL. About this clone: The target antigen is unknown.

Replicate PCRs run on sorted subsets employed 200 ng DNA, 30,000 to 35,000 T cell genomes. TCRdb keeps only in-frame clones here, not all; method: immunoSEQ multiplex PCR. The data hold approximately 2.1 million clones, with approximately 93% observed a single time. Material for sequencing was naive CD4+ T cells from PBMCs. Subset indicated: CD45RA+ positively selected. This rearrangement joins TRBV4-1 to TRBJ1-1, with TRBD1 as a possible D gene (5 bases). The source of this sequence is a man in his late teens or twenties in good health. Some clones in this sample may be carry-over from other donors' samples. CDR3 bases: TGCGCCAGCAGCCAGCCCTATGGGGGGACTGAAGCTTTCTTT. Its protein is CASSQPYGGTEAFF.